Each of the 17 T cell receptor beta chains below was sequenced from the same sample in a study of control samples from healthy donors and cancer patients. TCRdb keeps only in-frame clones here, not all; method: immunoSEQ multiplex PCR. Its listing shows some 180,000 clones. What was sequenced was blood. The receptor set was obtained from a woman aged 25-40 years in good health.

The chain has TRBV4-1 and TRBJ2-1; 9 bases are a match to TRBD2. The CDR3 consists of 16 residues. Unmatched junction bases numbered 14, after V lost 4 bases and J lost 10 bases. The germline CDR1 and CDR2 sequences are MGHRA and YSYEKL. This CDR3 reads CASSPPLGAGGREQFF. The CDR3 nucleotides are TGCGCCAGCAGCCCGCCCCTAGGTGCGGGGGGGCGGGAGCAGTTCTTC.

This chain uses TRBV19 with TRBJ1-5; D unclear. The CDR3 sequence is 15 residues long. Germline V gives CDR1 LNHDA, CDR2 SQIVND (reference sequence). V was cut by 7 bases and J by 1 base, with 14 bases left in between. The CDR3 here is CASTLGGQSNQPQHF. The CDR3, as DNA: TGTGCCAGTACCCTGGGCGGGCAGAGCAATCAGCCCCAGCATTTT. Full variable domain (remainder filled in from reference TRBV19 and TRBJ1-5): DGGITQSPKYLFRKEGQNVTLSCEQNLNHDAMYWYRQDPGQGLRLIYYSQIVNDFQKGDIAEGYSVSREKKESFPLTVTSAQKNPTAFYLCASTLGGQSNQPQHFGDGTRLSIL.

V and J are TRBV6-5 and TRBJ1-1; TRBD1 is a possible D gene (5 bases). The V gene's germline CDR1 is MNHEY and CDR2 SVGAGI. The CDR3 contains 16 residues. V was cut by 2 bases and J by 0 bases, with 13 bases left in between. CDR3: CASSYGGARMNTEAFF. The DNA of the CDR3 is TGTGCCAGCAGTTACGGGGGTGCGCGGATGAACACTGAAGCTTTCTTT.

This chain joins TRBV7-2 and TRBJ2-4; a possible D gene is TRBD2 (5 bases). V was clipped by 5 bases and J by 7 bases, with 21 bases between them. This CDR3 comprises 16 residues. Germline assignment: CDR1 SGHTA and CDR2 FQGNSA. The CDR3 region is CASSNRVGGGLNIQYF. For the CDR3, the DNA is TGTGCCAGCAGCAATCGCGTGGGCGGAGGATTGAACATTCAGTACTTC.

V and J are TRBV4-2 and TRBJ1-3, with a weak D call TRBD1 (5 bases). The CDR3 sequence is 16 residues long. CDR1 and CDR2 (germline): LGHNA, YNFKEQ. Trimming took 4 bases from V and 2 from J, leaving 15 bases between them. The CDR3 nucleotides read TGTGCCAGCAGCCCTGAAGACGGGACGGCTGGAAACACCATATATTTT. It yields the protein CASSPEDGTAGNTIYF.

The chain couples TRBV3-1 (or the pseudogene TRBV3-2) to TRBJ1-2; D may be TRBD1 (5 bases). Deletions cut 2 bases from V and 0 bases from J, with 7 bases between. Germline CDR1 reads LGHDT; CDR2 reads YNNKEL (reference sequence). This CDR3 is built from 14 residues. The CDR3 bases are TGTGCCAGCAGCCAAAGACAGTCTAACTATGGCTACACCTTC. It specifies CASSQRQSNYGYTF.

This CDR3 is CASRLPGAGNTIYF. The CDR3 bases are TGTGCCAGCAGGTTGCCAGGGGCCGGAAACACCATATATTTT. V usage is TRBV7-2 and J usage is TRBJ1-3; maybe TRBD1 (6 bases). CDR3 length: 14 amino acids. Germline CDR1 is SGHTA and CDR2 is FQGNSA. Trimming removed 6 bases at V and 4 bases at J, with 13 bases between.

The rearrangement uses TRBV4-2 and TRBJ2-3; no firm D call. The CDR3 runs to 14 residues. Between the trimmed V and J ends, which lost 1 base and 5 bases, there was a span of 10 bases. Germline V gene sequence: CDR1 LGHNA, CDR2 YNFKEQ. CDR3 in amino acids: CASSQGASLDTQYF. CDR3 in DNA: TGTGCCAGCAGCCAAGGAGCTAGTTTAGATACGCAGTATTTT.

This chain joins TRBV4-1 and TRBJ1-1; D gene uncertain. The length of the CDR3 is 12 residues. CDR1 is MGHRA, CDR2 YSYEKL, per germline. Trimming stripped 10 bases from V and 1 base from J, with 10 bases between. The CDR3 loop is CATGPGNTEAFF. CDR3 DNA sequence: TGCGCCACCGGCCCAGGGAACACTGAAGCTTTCTTT.

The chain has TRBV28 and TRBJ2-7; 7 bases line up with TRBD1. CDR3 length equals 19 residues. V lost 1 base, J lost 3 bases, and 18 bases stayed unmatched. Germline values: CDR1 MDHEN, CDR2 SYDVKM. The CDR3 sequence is CASSLYTGVGGYVYYEQYF. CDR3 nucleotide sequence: TGTGCCAGCAGTTTATACACAGGGGTTGGCGGATATGTCTACTACGAGCAGTACTTC. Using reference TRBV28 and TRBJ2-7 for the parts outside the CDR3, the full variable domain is DVKVTQSSRYLVKRTGEKVFLECVQDMDHENMFWYRQDPGLGLRLIYFSYDVKMKEKGDIPEGYSVSREKKERFSLILESASTNQTSMYLCASSLYTGVGGYVYYEQYFGPGTRLTVT.

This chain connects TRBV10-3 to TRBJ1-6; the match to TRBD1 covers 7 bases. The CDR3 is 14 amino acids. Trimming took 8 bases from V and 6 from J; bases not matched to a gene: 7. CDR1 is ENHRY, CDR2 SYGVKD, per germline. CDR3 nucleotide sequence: TGTGCCATCCGCACAGGGGCGAGTAATTCACCCCTCCACTTT. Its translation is CAIRTGASNSPLHF.

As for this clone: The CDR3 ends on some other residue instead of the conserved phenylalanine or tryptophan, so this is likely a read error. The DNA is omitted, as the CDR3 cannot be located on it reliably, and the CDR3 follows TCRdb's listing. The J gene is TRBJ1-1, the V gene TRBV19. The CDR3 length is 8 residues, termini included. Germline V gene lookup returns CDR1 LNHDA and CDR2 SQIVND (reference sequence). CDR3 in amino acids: CASSSREG.

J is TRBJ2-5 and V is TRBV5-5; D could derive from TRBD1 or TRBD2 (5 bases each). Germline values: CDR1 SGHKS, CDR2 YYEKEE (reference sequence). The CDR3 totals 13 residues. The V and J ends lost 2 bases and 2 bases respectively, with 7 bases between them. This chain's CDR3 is CASSFGAQETQYF. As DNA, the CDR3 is TGTGCCAGCAGCTTCGGGGCGCAAGAGACCCAGTACTTC.

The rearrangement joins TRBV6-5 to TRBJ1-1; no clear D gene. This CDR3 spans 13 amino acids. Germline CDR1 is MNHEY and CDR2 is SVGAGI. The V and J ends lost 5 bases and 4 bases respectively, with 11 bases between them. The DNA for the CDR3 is TGTGCCAGCAGTACCTACTTAGGCACTGAAGCTTTCTTT. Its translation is CASSTYLGTEAFF.

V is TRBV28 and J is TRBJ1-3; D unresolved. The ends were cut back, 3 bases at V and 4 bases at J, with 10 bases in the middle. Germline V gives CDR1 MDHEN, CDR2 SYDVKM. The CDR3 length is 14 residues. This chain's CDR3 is CASSLLSSGNTIYF. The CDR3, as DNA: TGTGCCAGCAGTTTGTTATCATCAGGAAACACCATATATTTT.

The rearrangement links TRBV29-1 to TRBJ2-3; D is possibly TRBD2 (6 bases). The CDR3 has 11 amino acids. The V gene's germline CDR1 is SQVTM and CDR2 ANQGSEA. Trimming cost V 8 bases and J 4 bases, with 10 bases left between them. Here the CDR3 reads CSLTSSDTQYF. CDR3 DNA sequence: TGCAGCCTAACTAGCTCAGATACGCAGTATTTT.

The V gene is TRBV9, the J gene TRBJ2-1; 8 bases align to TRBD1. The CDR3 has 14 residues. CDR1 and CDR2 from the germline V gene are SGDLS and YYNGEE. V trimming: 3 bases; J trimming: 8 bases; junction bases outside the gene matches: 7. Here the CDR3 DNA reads TGTGCCAGCAGCGGGCCCGACAGGGGCTATGAGCAGTTCTTC. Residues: CASSGPDRGYEQFF. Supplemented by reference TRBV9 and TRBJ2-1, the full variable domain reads DSGVTQTPKHLITATGQRVTLRCSPRSGDLSVYWYQQSLDQGLQFLIQYYNGEERAKGNILERFSAQQFPDLHSELNLSSLELGDSALYFCASSGPDRGYEQFFGPGTRLTVL.